Shown below are 28 T cell receptor beta chains from a single sample sequenced in a study of T cells in Graves' hyperthyroidism and ophthalmopathy (dated by TCRdb to 2018 to 2020). Library construction relied on multiplex PCR. The listed sequencing device is Illumina HiSeq 2000. The TCR beta CDR3 regions were amplified from the RNA transcripts. The first round of RT-PCR for the TCR CDR3 was performed with the HTBI primer set and the Qiagen OneStep RT-PCR kit. The public reads were run again by TCRdb, first through fastp at Q25 and then through MiXCR, and only productive beta chains were kept. Rows with one shared CDR3 protein collapse into an entry with the most common genes and DNA. The sample has about 360,000 distinct CDR3 sequences on record, roughly 25% of them singletons. 70% to 75% of the sample comes from the top ten. Sequences were obtained from blood. The receptors were gathered from a man aged 45-65 years with Graves' hyperthyroidism.

This clonotype was detected many times. The J gene is TRBJ2-1, the V gene TRBV7-3; D might be TRBD1 (6 bases). The CDR3 length is 13 residues. Trimming shortened V by 4 bases and J by 5 bases, and 9 bases separated the two germline ends. Germline assignment: CDR1 SGHTA and CDR2 FQGTGA. The CDR3 nucleotides are TGTGCCAGCAGCTCCGGACAGAACAATGAGCAGTTCTTC. It translates to CASSSGQNNEQFF.

Concerning this clonotype itself: Germline and junction disagree at one end, which may indicate a read error. The chain has TRBV7-3 and TRBJ2-5, with TRBD2 identical over 7 bases. CDR3 length: 15 residues. The germline V gene encodes CDR1 SGHTA and CDR2 FQGTGA. This CDR3 reads CASSLTPSGQETQYF. The CDR3 DNA sequence: TGTGCCAGCAGCCTAACCCCTAGCGGCCAAGAGACCCAGTACTTC.

The V gene is TRBV11-2, the J gene TRBJ2-5; D is perhaps TRBD1 or TRBD2 (5 bases each). V lost 4 bases, J lost 5 bases, and 17 bases lay in between. This CDR3 is built from 15 residues. Germline CDR1 and CDR2: SGHAT and FQNNGV. CDR3 sequence (DNA): TGTGCCAGCAGCTCCAGAAGGGACCTATCGGAGACCCAGTACTTC. Its translation: CASSSRRDLSETQYF.

This clonotype has only a few counts. The DNA for the CDR3 is TGTGCCAGCAGCTTAGACAGCTGGATATACGAGCAGTACTTC. This translates into CASSLDSWIYEQYF. The chain uses TRBV7-2 and TRBJ2-7, with no clear D. The ends were cut back, 1 base at V and 4 bases at J, with 11 bases in the middle. The CDR3 consists of 14 residues. Germline CDR1 SGHTA, CDR2 FQGNSA.

V usage is TRBV28 and J usage is TRBJ1-3; tentative D call: TRBD1 (5 bases). This CDR3 contains 17 residues. Germline V gene lookup returns CDR1 MDHEN and CDR2 SYDVKM. Trimming stripped 5 bases from V and 0 bases from J, with 17 bases between. CDR3 sequence reads: CASSLRQIVDSGNTIYF. The DNA of the CDR3 is TGTGCCAGCAGTCTTCGACAGATTGTAGACTCTGGAAACACCATATATTTT.

V is TRBV7-9 and J is TRBJ2-5, with 7 nucleotides matching TRBD2. V lost 1 base to trimming and J lost 5 bases; unmatched junction nucleotides: 4. Germline-derived CDR1 and CDR2 are SEHNR and FQNEAQ (reference sequence). The CDR3 is 14 amino acids. The CDR3 loop reads CASSLGGSFETQYF. CDR3 DNA: TGTGCCAGCAGCTTAGGCGGGAGTTTTGAGACCCAGTACTTC.

This clonotype has just a few counts. Since a much larger clone is just one base distant, this may be a read error. The chain couples TRBV7-8 to TRBJ2-1; D remains unclear. CDR1 is SGHVS, CDR2 FQNEAQ, per germline. The CDR3 runs 15 residues. CDR3 bases: TGTGCCGGCAGCTTAAGAGGCCTCTCGAACAATGAGCAGTTCTTC. This codes for CAGSLRGLSNNEQFF.

The chain employs TRBV5-1 and TRBJ2-1; 7 bases match TRBD2. This CDR3 contains 16 residues. J gave up 2 bases and V 0 bases, and 5 bases lay outside the gene matches. CDR1 SGHRS and CDR2 YFSETQ come from the germline V gene. This chain's CDR3 is CASSLVVAGAYNEQFF. In DNA form, the CDR3 reads TGCGCCAGCAGCTTGGTTGTGGCGGGAGCCTACAATGAGCAGTTCTTC.

The chain has TRBV5-1 and TRBJ2-5; 9 bases fit TRBD2. CDR1 SGHRS and CDR2 YFSETQ come from the germline V gene. This CDR3 comprises 17 residues. J gave up 4 bases and V 0 bases, and 10 bases lay outside the gene matches. CDR3 in DNA: TGCGCCAGCAGCTTGGTGTTAAAAGCGGGAGGTGGAGAGACCCAGTACTTC. Translated: CASSLVLKAGGGETQYF. Combining the CDR3 with reference TRBV5-1 and TRBJ2-5 gives the whole variable domain KAGVTQTPRYLIKTRGQQVTLSCSPISGHRSVSWYQQTPGQGLQFLFEYFSETQRNKGNFPGRFSGRQFSNSRSEMNVSTLELGDSALYLCASSLVLKAGGGETQYFGPGTRLLVL.

In its sample, this clonotype was seen a few times. The J gene is TRBJ1-6, the V gene TRBV28; D remains ambiguous. Deletions cut 7 bases from V and 10 bases from J, with 11 bases between. The CDR3 loop spans 12 amino acids. Germline V lookup: CDR1 MDHEN, CDR2 SYDVKM. CDR3 sequence: CASNSLGSPLHF. The CDR3 DNA reads TGTGCCAGCAACTCCTTGGGGTCACCCCTCCACTTT.

The table lists this clonotype with many counts. The rearrangement links TRBV2 to TRBJ1-1; no firm D call. The V end lost 7 bases, the J end lost 1 base, and 7 bases lay between the germline ends. Germline V gives CDR1 SNHLY, CDR2 FYNNEI. This CDR3 contains 12 residues. CDR3 in amino acids: CASKHENTEAFF. CDR3 nucleotides: TGTGCCAGCAAGCACGAGAACACTGAAGCTTTCTTT.

In this sample, this clonotype turned up once. V and J are TRBV15 and TRBJ2-5; D not resolved. Per the germline V gene, CDR1 is LNHNV and CDR2 is YYDKDF (reference sequence). This CDR3 comprises 13 residues. The V and J ends lost 0 bases and 5 bases respectively, with 7 bases between them. The CDR3 loop is CATSRDKGETQYF. The CDR3 DNA sequence: TGTGCCACCAGCAGAGACAAAGGGGAGACCCAGTACTTC.

This clonotype has only a few counts. The chain couples TRBV7-3 to TRBJ2-1, with TRBD1 matching over 9 bases. After removal of 5 bases from V and 3 bases from J, the junction contained 5 bases not matched to a gene. Germline CDR1 SGHTA, CDR2 FQGTGA. This CDR3 has 15 residues. In DNA form, the CDR3 reads TGTGCCAGCAGCGCCCGGGACAGGGACTACAATGAGCAGTTCTTC. Amino acids: CASSARDRDYNEQFF.

The chain couples TRBV7-9 to TRBJ2-3; 8 bases agree with TRBD2. The CDR3 has 16 amino acids. Germline V gene sequence: CDR1 SEHNR, CDR2 FQNEAQ (reference sequence). V shed 3 bases and J 2 bases; nucleotides not matched to a gene: 7. Here the CDR3 reads CASSFGLASYTDTQYF. In DNA form, the CDR3 reads TGTGCCAGCAGCTTTGGACTAGCATCCTACACAGATACGCAGTATTTT.

This clonotype showed up just a few times. V usage is TRBV25-1 and J usage is TRBJ1-1; weak D call: TRBD1 (6 bases). CDR3 size: 13 residues. Germline V gene sequence: CDR1 MGHDK, CDR2 SYGVNS. The V gene lost 4 bases and the J gene lost 5 bases, with 11 bases spanning the gap. The CDR3 nucleotides are TGTGCCAGCAGTGGGACAGATAAGACTGAAGCTTTCTTT. Amino acids: CASSGTDKTEAFF.

The CDR3 DNA reads as TGCAGCTATGACAGGGGCACAGATACGCAGTATTTT. This translates into CSYDRGTDTQYF. V gene TRBV29-1 combines with J gene TRBJ2-3; 7 bases agree with TRBD1. Germline values: CDR1 SQVTM, CDR2 ANQGSEA. This CDR3 has 12 amino acids. V gave up 8 bases and J gave up 1 base; unmatched junction bases: 3.

This clonotype was counted only a few times. The chain recombines TRBV20-1 with TRBJ2-3; the match to TRBD2 covers 10 bases. In germline, CDR1 is DFQATT, CDR2 SNEGSKA (reference sequence). The V gene end was trimmed by 6 bases and the J gene end by 3 bases; junction bases not matched to a gene: 6. This CDR3 is 14 amino acids long. The CDR3 coding sequence is TGCAGTGCGGGATCTAGCGGGAGTACAGATACGCAGTATTTT. Its protein product is CSAGSSGSTDTQYF.

The J gene is TRBJ1-2, the V gene TRBV12-3 or TRBV12-4; 7 bases agree with TRBD1. V dropped 6 bases and J dropped 10; count of bases not matched to a gene: 11. This CDR3 contains 13 residues. The CDR3 DNA is TGTGCCAGCAGCACCCGACCGACAGGGATCTACACCTTC. Protein: CASSTRPTGIYTF.

This clonotype has a count of ten or more. This chain joins TRBV11-3 and TRBJ2-5; TRBD2 aligns across 7 bases. CDR1 is SGHNT and CDR2 is YENEEA in the germline V gene. After removal of 4 bases from V and 1 base from J, the junction contained 0 bases not matched to a gene. The CDR3 has 13 amino acids. As DNA, the CDR3 is TGTGCCAGCAGCTGGGGGGGCCAAGAGACCCAGTACTTC. The encoded protein is CASSWGGQETQYF.

Concerning this clonotype: A much larger clone lies one base from this, so it may be a read error. V and J are TRBV5-1 and TRBJ2-7; 13 bases align to TRBD2. The J call may be faulty, since TRBJ2-1 better matches the DNA end. Germline CDR1 is SGHRS and CDR2 is YFSETQ. The CDR3 has 15 amino acids. The CDR3 DNA follows: TGCGCCAGCAGCCCTGGACTAGCGGGAGCTGGCGAGCAGTTCTTC. Translation: CASSPGLAGAGEQFF.

The chain employs TRBV13 and TRBJ2-7; either TRBD1 or TRBD2 may supply D (5 bases each). The CDR3 has 16 residues. The V end was cut by 0 bases, the J end by 2 bases, with 14 bases between. Germline CDR1 and CDR2: PRHDT and FYEKMQ (reference sequence). CDR3 in DNA: TGTGCCAGCAGCTTAGGCCCGCGAGGGGCGACCTACGAGCAGTACTTC. Protein sequence: CASSLGPRGATYEQYF.

V usage is TRBV4-2 and J usage is TRBJ1-1; D remains unclear. CDR3 length: 13 residues. V lost 5 bases and J 0 bases, leaving 7 bases between the germline ends. Germline CDR1 reads LGHNA; CDR2 reads YNFKEQ. CDR3 bases: TGTGCCAGCAGCTACCAGATGAACACTGAAGCTTTCTTT. Translation gives CASSYQMNTEAFF.

This clonotype was detected a few times. The chain uses TRBV6-1 and TRBJ2-2; D is possibly TRBD2 (6 bases). The CDR3 has 15 residues. V lost 4 bases and J lost 1, with 10 bases in between. Germline V gene data show CDR1 as MNHNS and CDR2 as SASEGT. For the CDR3, the DNA is TGTGCCAGCAGTGTTACCGGGAGGAACACCGGGGAGCTGTTTTTT. This gives the protein CASSVTGRNTGELFF.

This clonotype showed up just a few times. The rearrangement joins TRBV6-1 to TRBJ1-6; D unclear. From germline, CDR1 is MNHNS and CDR2 SASEGT. This CDR3 region has 13 residues. Trimming stripped 6 bases from V and 7 bases from J, with 10 bases between. CDR3 in amino acids: CASRIRGNSPLHF. CDR3 bases: TGTGCCAGCAGAATCAGAGGGAATTCACCCCTCCACTTT.

The chain couples TRBV7-9 to TRBJ2-7, with 12 bases matching TRBD2. The V gene's germline CDR1 is SEHNR and CDR2 FQNEAQ (reference sequence). After removal of 2 bases from V and 7 bases from J, the junction contained 6 bases not matched to a gene. This CDR3 spans 15 amino acids. DNA for the CDR3: TGTGCCAGCAGCTTATTAACTAGCGGGAGGCAGGAGCAGTACTTC. Amino acid sequence: CASSLLTSGRQEQYF.

This clonotype was seen a handful of times. The chain links TRBV18 to TRBJ2-1; D is possibly TRBD2 (6 bases). From germline, CDR1 is KGHSH and CDR2 LQKENI. This CDR3 region has 15 residues. Trimming pared 3 bases from V and 9 bases from J, leaving 18 bases between. The CDR3 is CASSPTVADGGEQFF. The CDR3, as DNA: TGTGCCAGCTCACCGACCGTAGCGGATGGGGGTGAGCAGTTCTTC.

The genes are TRBV10-1 and TRBJ2-1; TRBD1 aligns across 10 bases. With V trimmed by 8 bases and J by 9 bases, 7 bases remained unmatched. From germline, CDR1 is WNHNN and CDR2 SYGVQD (reference sequence). This CDR3 is 13 amino acids long. CDR3 DNA: TGCGCCAGCGGGGGGACAGGGGAGGCTGAGCAGTTCTTC. The encoded protein is CASGGTGEAEQFF.

Only a few counts were recorded for this clonotype. The CDR3 is CASRSTGPLNEQFF. In DNA form, the CDR3 reads TGTGCCAGCAGGTCAACAGGACCCCTAAATGAGCAGTTCTTC. The chain is built from TRBV6-1 and TRBJ2-1, with a possible D match to TRBD1 (5 bases). The CDR3 loop spans 14 amino acids. From germline, CDR1 is MNHNS and CDR2 SASEGT. V was cut by 6 bases and J by 7 bases, with 16 bases left in between.